This TCR beta chain was obtained from a study of CD8 T cells in ankylosing spondylitis. The study's findings and limits: A motif of eight highly homologous TCR beta variants was seen as apparently characteristic of ankylosing spondylitis blood.

In TCRdb, the 5' RACE reads were re-called with MiXCR into one record per CDR3 protein. The sample carries about 220,000 distinct CDR3 sequences, around 18% recorded once. The V end was cut by 4 bases, the J end by 9 bases, with 13 bases between. This CDR3 contains 12 residues. Germline lookup yields CDR1 DFQATT and CDR2 SNEGSKA (reference sequence). This clonotype was observed a handful of times. The antigen is unknown. The material sequenced was blood, either unsorted or a sorted T cell fraction (not recorded which). The receptor was derived from a male donor with ankylosing spondylitis. The chain couples TRBV20-1 to TRBJ2-1; the D gene could be TRBD1 or TRBD2 (5 bases each). CDR3 nucleotides: TGCAGTGCTACCTTTGGGGGTGGTGAGCAGTTCTTC. Translation gives CSATFGGGEQFF.